This is a list of T cell receptor beta chains from one sample in a study of blood T cell repertoires in COVID-19. The assay was immunoSEQ multiplex PCR, and TCRdb's table has in-frame clones only and misses some. The profile covers some 200,000 clones, with roughly 87% appearing a single time and around 10% taken by the ten largest. Sequencing was performed on PBMCs or T cells enriched from blood (not recorded which). All receptors come from a young man with acute COVID-19. The CDR3 runs from the conserved cysteine through the conserved F or W. The order of the fields is D gene, V gene, clone size, J gene, CDR3 protein, CDR3 DNA. The D gene is left open where the match is weak. Size tells how often a clone was seen (once, few, many) or the class of an expanded clone, and some rows leave it out.

>.|TRBV28|.|TRBJ1-2
CASSIGRGDYGYTF
TGTGCCAGCAGCATCGGGAGGGGAGACTATGGCTACACCTTC
>TRBD2|TRBV24-1|once|TRBJ2-1
CATSDLTSGRGEQFF
TGTGCCACCAGTGATTTGACTAGCGGGAGGGGTGAGCAGTTCTTC
>TRBD2|TRBV24-1|.|TRBJ2-1
CATSGSLAGGRNSYNEQFF
TGTGCCACCAGTGGAAGCCTAGCGGGAGGGCGGAACTCCTACAATGAGCAGTTCTTC
>TRBD1|TRBV4-2|.|TRBJ2-7
CASSTTGDYEQYF
TGTGCCAGCAGCACGACAGGGGACTACGAGCAGTACTTC
>.|TRBV4-1|.|TRBJ1-1
CASSQDGGPLGINTEAFF
TGCGCCAGCAGCCAAGATGGCGGGCCTCTAGGAATTAACACTGAAGCTTTCTTT
>TRBD1|TRBV9|once|TRBJ1-1
CASSETTGSRAFF
TGTGCCAGCAGCGAGACGACAGGGAGTAGGGCTTTCTTT
>TRBD1|TRBV2|.|TRBJ1-1
CASRQGQGNTEAFF
TGTGCCAGTCGTCAAGGACAGGGGAACACTGAAGCTTTCTTT
>TRBD2|TRBV7-2|.|TRBJ2-1
CASSLGTSGNNEQFF
TGTGCCAGCAGCCTGGGGACTAGCGGCAACAATGAGCAGTTCTTC
>.|TRBV5-1|.|TRBJ2-5
CASSLNRKETQYF
TGCGCCAGCAGCTTGAACAGGAAAGAGACCCAGTACTTC
>TRBD1|TRBV10-3|.|TRBJ2-1
CAISLDRVTSDEQFF
TGTGCCATCAGTCTTGACAGGGTAACGAGCGATGAGCAGTTCTTC
>TRBD2|TRBV18|.|TRBJ2-3
CASSLWTSGSTDTQYF
TGTGCCAGCTCACTTTGGACTAGCGGGAGCACAGATACGCAGTATTTT
>TRBD1|TRBV28|.|TRBJ2-1
CASSPGTGYSYNEQFF
TGTGCCAGCAGTCCTGGGACAGGTTACTCCTACAATGAGCAGTTCTTC
>.|TRBV28|.|TRBJ1-1
CASSLGGGGPRNTEAFF
TGTGCCAGCAGTTTAGGGGGTGGGGGCCCCCGGAACACTGAAGCTTTCTTT
>TRBD2|TRBV18|.|TRBJ2-7
CASSPREGEQYF
TGTGCCAGCTCACCTCGGGAGGGGGAGCAGTACTTC
>TRBD2|TRBV19|.|TRBJ2-7
CASSRTSGRDYEQYF
TGTGCCAGTAGTCGGACTAGCGGGAGGGACTACGAGCAGTACTTC
>TRBD2|TRBV11-3|.|TRBJ2-3
CASRLNLGLAGGADTQYF
TGTGCCAGCAGACTGAATCTGGGACTAGCGGGAGGGGCAGATACGCAGTATTTT
>.|TRBV27|.|TRBJ2-3
CASSPSTDTQYF
TGTGCCAGCAGTCCGAGCACAGATACGCAGTATTTT
>.|TRBV11-2|.|TRBJ2-1
CASSHLGRDSYNEQFF
TGTGCCAGCAGCCACCTCGGGCGGGATTCCTACAATGAGCAGTTCTTC
>TRBD1|TRBV28|.|TRBJ2-7
CASSPGTGGYEQYF
TGTGCCAGCAGTCCCGGGACAGGGGGCTACGAGCAGTACTTC
>.|TRBV7-9|.|TRBJ2-3
CASSLHTEADTQYF
TGTGCCAGCAGCTTACACACGGAGGCAGATACGCAGTATTTT
>.|TRBV6-2/TRBV6-3|once|TRBJ2-1
CASSYRQGPYNEQFF
TGTGCCAGCAGTTACCGCCAGGGGCCCTACAATGAGCAGTTCTTC
>.|TRBV28|.|TRBJ1-2
CASSGPGTSNYGYTF
TGTGCCAGCAGTGGACCCGGGACATCTAACTATGGCTACACCTTC
>.|TRBV2|.|TRBJ1-1
CASSRQAGDTEAFF
TGTGCCAGCTCACGACAGGCTGGGGACACTGAAGCTTTCTTT
>.|TRBV28|.|TRBJ2-7
CASSLLREGVLYEQYF
TGTGCCAGCAGTTTATTAAGGGAAGGGGTTTTGTACGAGCAGTACTTC
>.|TRBV12-3/TRBV12-4|.|TRBJ2-1
CASSFGDNEQFF
TGTGCCAGCAGTTTTGGAGACAATGAGCAGTTCTTC
>.|TRBV27|.|TRBJ2-7
CASSLGPDSSYEQYF
TGTGCCAGCAGTTTGGGGCCCGACAGCTCCTACGAGCAGTACTTC
>TRBD1|TRBV5-1|once|TRBJ2-6
CASSTRDRDYSGANVLTF
TGCGCCAGCAGCACCCGGGACAGGGACTACTCGGGGGCCAACGTCCTGACTTTC
>.|TRBV3-1/TRBV3-2|.|TRBJ2-7
CASSQNGFGEQYF
TGTGCCAGCAGCCAAAATGGCTTTGGCGAGCAGTACTTC
>.|TRBV27|.|TRBJ2-2
CASSLLTSSPRAGELFF
TGTGCCAGCAGTTTATTGACATCCTCCCCCCGCGCCGGGGAGCTGTTTTTT
>.|TRBV11-2|.|TRBJ2-7
CASSRGWEVYEQYF
TGTGCCAGCAGCCGAGGGTGGGAGGTCTACGAGCAGTACTTC
>TRBD1|TRBV12-3/TRBV12-4|once|TRBJ2-7
CASSGQGTYEQYF
TGTGCCAGCAGCGGACAGGGAACCTACGAGCAGTACTTC
>TRBD1|TRBV2|.|TRBJ1-6
CASSEMTGANSPLHF
TGTGCCAGCAGTGAGATGACAGGGGCTAATTCACCCCTCCACTTT
>.|TRBV15|.|TRBJ2-5
CATSRSPSLQETQYF
TGTGCCACCAGCAGATCTCCGAGCCTCCAAGAGACCCAGTACTTC
>.|TRBV19|few|TRBJ1-5
CASSILPRGEPQHF
TGTGCCAGTAGTATCCTACCTCGGGGGGAACCCCAGCATTTT
>TRBD1|TRBV12-3/TRBV12-4|.|TRBJ2-3
CASTDRGDTQYF
TGTGCCAGCACCGACAGGGGCGATACGCAGTATTTT
>TRBD2|TRBV5-6|.|TRBJ2-3
CASSPGLAEIRTDTQYF
TGTGCCAGCAGCCCGGGACTAGCGGAGATTCGCACAGATACGCAGTATTTT
>.|TRBV27|.|TRBJ1-4
CASGNKQALNEKLFF
TGTGCCAGCGGCAATAAACAGGCCCTTAATGAAAAACTGTTTTTT
>.|TRBV21-1|.|TRBJ1-5
CASSKVGGNQPQHF
TGTGCCAGCAGCAAAGTCGGAGGCAATCAGCCCCAGCATTTT
>.|TRBV3-1/TRBV3-2|.|TRBJ2-2
CASSHAGTNTGELFF
TGTGCCAGCAGTCACGCAGGGACAAACACCGGGGAGCTGTTTTTT
>.|TRBV6-7|once|TRBJ2-7
CASSYLTPVGGLYEQYF
TGTGCCAGCAGTTACTTGACGCCGGTGGGGGGGCTGTACGAGCAGTACTTC
>.|TRBV12-3/TRBV12-4|.|TRBJ1-1
CASMTVNTEAFF
TGTGCCAGCATGACAGTGAACACTGAAGCTTTCTTT